This is a list of T cell receptor beta chains from one sample in a study of blood T cell repertoires in COVID-19. The table came from immunoSEQ multiplex PCR; TCRdb's copy has only in-frame clones and leaves some out. Among some 230,000 clones listed, 83% were seen once. Sequenced sample: peripheral blood. The receptor source for this set is a woman aged 45-65 years with acute or convalescent COVID-19. CDR3s include the opening cysteine and the closing phenylalanine or tryptophan. A D gene is named only where the DNA matches it firmly.

CDR3 protein: CASSEAPQVIPGELFF
J gene: TRBJ2-2
V gene: TRBV2
D gene: NA

CDR3 protein: CATSRVTSGSYEQYF
J gene: TRBJ2-7
V gene: TRBV15
D gene: TRBD2

CDR3 protein: CASSFRTGGMEAFF
J gene: TRBJ1-1
V gene: TRBV7-2
D gene: TRBD1

CDR3 protein: CASSVGRGSGANVLTF
J gene: TRBJ2-6
V gene: TRBV9
D gene: NA

CDR3 protein: CASHTGGVTYEQYF
J gene: TRBJ2-7
V gene: TRBV5-1
D gene: TRBD1

CDR3 protein: CASSLASGPLNEQFF
J gene: TRBJ2-1
V gene: TRBV27
D gene: TRBD2

CDR3 protein: CASVQAGEQYF
J gene: TRBJ2-7
V gene: TRBV28
D gene: NA

CDR3 protein: CASSLLGQTYNEQFF
J gene: TRBJ2-1
V gene: TRBV7-2
D gene: NA

CDR3 protein: CATRTGGPGGYTF
J gene: TRBJ1-2
V gene: TRBV28
D gene: TRBD1

CDR3 protein: CASSGTGFNYGYTF
J gene: TRBJ1-2
V gene: TRBV7-9
D gene: TRBD1

CDR3 protein: CASSKAGTGNTIYF
J gene: TRBJ1-3
V gene: TRBV21-1
D gene: NA

CDR3 protein: CASSLDYADTQYF
J gene: TRBJ2-3
V gene: TRBV5-4
D gene: NA

CDR3 protein: CASTLMGAGGANVLTF
J gene: TRBJ2-6
V gene: TRBV6-6
D gene: NA

CDR3 protein: CASSLGLSSGETGANVLTF
J gene: TRBJ2-6
V gene: TRBV13
D gene: TRBD2

CDR3 protein: CASSLYSQYNEQFF
J gene: TRBJ2-1
V gene: TRBV7-2
D gene: NA

CDR3 protein: CASGMKTEAFF
J gene: TRBJ1-1
V gene: TRBV19
D gene: NA

CDR3 protein: CASSLRGGTNEKLFF
J gene: TRBJ1-4
V gene: TRBV28
D gene: NA

CDR3 protein: CATSREGGDVYGYTF
J gene: TRBJ1-2
V gene: TRBV24-1
D gene: NA

CDR3 protein: CASSLQGGEQYF
J gene: TRBJ2-7
V gene: TRBV5-1
D gene: NA

CDR3 protein: CASSLRYSEQYF
J gene: TRBJ2-7
V gene: TRBV11-2
D gene: NA

CDR3 protein: CASRTGADTGELFF
J gene: TRBJ2-2
V gene: TRBV5-1
D gene: TRBD1

CDR3 protein: CASSDPGGPNQPQHF
J gene: TRBJ1-5
V gene: TRBV10-2
D gene: NA

CDR3 protein: CVSSPLGLAGGRTDTQYF
J gene: TRBJ2-3
V gene: TRBV18
D gene: TRBD2

CDR3 protein: CASSLSQGSYGYTF
J gene: TRBJ1-2
V gene: TRBV28
D gene: NA

CDR3 protein: CASSQAREGKEQYF
J gene: TRBJ2-7
V gene: TRBV4-2
D gene: TRBD2

CDR3 protein: CASSQDRLGTGGDEQYF
J gene: TRBJ2-7
V gene: TRBV3-1/TRBV3-2
D gene: TRBD1

CDR3 protein: CASSLMGPASGVRDEQFF
J gene: TRBJ2-1
V gene: TRBV7-8
D gene: TRBD2

CDR3 protein: CATNRGLSREQYF
J gene: TRBJ2-7
V gene: TRBV24-1
D gene: TRBD1

CDR3 protein: CASSLALAGVITYNEQFF
J gene: TRBJ2-1
V gene: TRBV13
D gene: TRBD2

CDR3 protein: CASSFLRDSYGYTF
J gene: TRBJ1-2
V gene: TRBV19
D gene: TRBD1

CDR3 protein: CASSNTGLAGVNIQYF
J gene: TRBJ2-4
V gene: TRBV3-1/TRBV3-2
D gene: TRBD2

CDR3 protein: CASSFGLFEQYF
J gene: TRBJ2-7
V gene: TRBV6-2/TRBV6-3
D gene: NA

CDR3 protein: CASSQEYSGRTEAFF
J gene: TRBJ1-1
V gene: TRBV4-1
D gene: NA

CDR3 protein: CASLAPDRRGIHEQFF
J gene: TRBJ2-1
V gene: TRBV21-1
D gene: NA